This T cell receptor (beta chain) is drawn from a study of regulatory T cells in long-lasting Graves disease. This clonotype was recorded many times. Libraries of TCR beta came from iRepertoire HTBI primers plus Arm-PCR of CDR3 regions. A single record per CDR3 protein comes from TCRdb applying MiXCR to the multiplex PCR reads. The sample has almost 450,000 distinct CDR3 sequences, about 15% seen once. Trimming took 0 bases from V and 7 from J, leaving 13 bases between them. The CDR3 contains 14 residues. Germline V gene data show CDR1 as SEHNR and CDR2 as FQNEAQ (reference sequence). Time point denoted: newly diagnosed GD, antithyroid drugs for less than 3 months. After RNA was extracted from PBMCs, the TCR library was made from it. The sample also formed part of further work on T cells in Graves' hyperthyroidism and ophthalmopathy.

This TCR was recovered from a woman in her twenties or thirties with Graves disease. The chain carries TRBV7-9 and TRBJ2-7; possible D gene TRBD1, 6 bases. The specimen was peripheral blood mononuclear cells (PBMCs), collected at new diagnosis, from a patient treated with antithyroid drugs. The CDR3 DNA reads TGTGCCAGCAGCTTAGCTCAATGGACAGAAGAGCAGTACTTC. Translation: CASSLAQWTEEQYF.